Listed below are T cell receptor beta chains from one sample, sequenced in a study of PD-1 and CTLA-4 blockade in melanoma. Sequencing used immunoSEQ multiplex PCR; TCRdb keeps in-frame clones, though not all of them. The table shows 15,000 to 20,000 clones, with 73% occurring only once. Source: CD8+ T cells from peripheral blood, taken before anti-PD-1 treatment. These receptors all stem from a human donor with melanoma. Both conserved end residues are part of each CDR3. A D gene is named only where the DNA matches it firmly. Expanded clones are given a class, and other clones once, few, many or no size at all.

22	NA	TRBD2	TRBV27	TRBJ2-7	TGTGCCAGCAGTTTATTGGCATTCAGGGGACTAGCGGGAGGCCGATTGGGCTACGAGCAGTACTTC	CASSLLAFRGLAGGRLGYEQYF
14	NA	NA	TRBV5-8	TRBJ1-1	TGTGCCAGCAGCCCGCGCACCGTGAGGACTGAAGCTTTCTTT	CASSPRTVRTEAFF
13	NA	NA	TRBV10-3	TRBJ2-7	TGTGCCATCCTCATCGGTCCCCCCTACGAGCAGTACTTC	CAILIGPPYEQYF
16	NA	TRBD1	TRBV5-1	TRBJ2-7	TGCGCCAGCAGCCGCAGGGGGCGCGGGGATGTATCCGAGCAGTACTTC	CASSRRGRGDVSEQYF
12	NA	NA	TRBV19	TRBJ1-2	TGTGCCAGTAGTATGGGAGGCTCCGGCTACACCTTC	CASSMGGSGYTF
14	NA	TRBD1	TRBV4-1	TRBJ2-5	TGCGCCAGCAGCCTAGGACAGGGACAGGAGACCCAGTACTTC	CASSLGQGQETQYF
14	NA	NA	TRBV5-6	TRBJ2-7	TGTGCCAGCAGCTTAGGGGTCAACTCCTACGAGCAGTACTTC	CASSLGVNSYEQYF
16	NA	NA	TRBV6-1	TRBJ1-3	TGTGCCAGCAGTGAACCTCCGCTAGTTGGTAGAAACACCATATATTTT	CASSEPPLVGRNTIYF
13	NA	NA	TRBV5-1	TRBJ2-7	TGCGCCAGCAGCTTGGAACAGGGAGACGAGCAGTACTTC	CASSLEQGDEQYF
15	NA	NA	TRBV9	TRBJ2-1	TGTGCCAGCAGCCTCTCGTTTAGCGGAGGGAATGAGCAGTTCTTC	CASSLSFSGGNEQFF
18	few	NA	TRBV5-5	TRBJ2-1	TGTGCCAGCAGCTTGGTTTTCCGGGCGGGGGCCACCTACAATGAGCAGTTCTTC	CASSLVFRAGATYNEQFF
13	NA	NA	TRBV27	TRBJ2-7	TGTGCCAGCGGGGAGAAGGGACCCTACGAGCAGTACTTC	CASGEKGPYEQYF
15	NA	NA	TRBV6-5	TRBJ2-5	TGTGCCAGCAGTTACTCTCAGGGTATGGGAGAGACCCAGTACTTC	CASSYSQGMGETQYF
15	NA	NA	TRBV4-1	TRBJ2-2	TGCGCCAGCAGGCGGACCGATCTGAACACCGGGGAGCTGTTTTTT	CASRRTDLNTGELFF
12	NA	NA	TRBV6-5	TRBJ2-5	TGTGCCAGCAGTTACGAAGGAGGGGCCCAGTACTTC	CASSYEGGAQYF
14	NA	NA	TRBV27	TRBJ2-3	TGTGCCAGCAGCCCAGTCACCTGGGCAGATACGCAGTATTTT	CASSPVTWADTQYF
16	NA	NA	TRBV5-1	TRBJ2-1	TGCGCCAGCAGCGGACTGACAAGGGTCCCCCTCAATGAGCAGTTCTTC	CASSGLTRVPLNEQFF
15	NA	NA	TRBV5-5	TRBJ2-2	TGTGCCAGCAGCTCGCGGGACCCGAACACCGGGGAGCTGTTTTTT	CASSSRDPNTGELFF
16	NA	TRBD2	TRBV7-6	TRBJ2-1	TGTGCCAGCAGCCCGGGCACTAGCGGGTTTTACAATGAGCAGTTCTTC	CASSPGTSGFYNEQFF
14	NA	NA	TRBV29-1	TRBJ1-1	TGCAGCGCCCAAAGGGGGGGGTATGTAGCTGAAGCTTTCTTT	CSAQRGGYVAEAFF
13	NA	TRBD1	TRBV29-1	TRBJ1-2	TGCAGCGTTCTGGACGACAGGGATAATGGCTACACCTTC	CSVLDDRDNGYTF
15	once	NA	TRBV5-8	TRBJ1-2	TGTGCCAGCAGCTTGCAGTCGGGATCCAACTATGGCTACACCTTC	CASSLQSGSNYGYTF
13	few	NA	TRBV19	TRBJ1-5	TGTGCCACCGCTGCGGGGGGCAATCAGCCCCAGCATTTT	CATAAGGNQPQHF
13	few	NA	TRBV19	TRBJ2-2	TGTGCCAGTGAGGTCCCCAACACCGGGGAGCTGTTTTTT	CASEVPNTGELFF
12	NA	NA	TRBV29-1	TRBJ1-5	TGCAGCGTTAGCAGGGGCAATCAGCCCCAGCATTTT	CSVSRGNQPQHF
14	NA	NA	TRBV13	TRBJ1-2	TGTGCCAGCAGCTTAGTCCAGGCTAACTATGGCTACACCTTC	CASSLVQANYGYTF
12	NA	NA	TRBV5-8	TRBJ1-1	TGTGCCAGCAACTGGGGGAACACTGAAGCTTTCTTT	CASNWGNTEAFF
12	NA	NA	TRBV12-3/TRBV12-4	TRBJ1-4	TGTGCCAGCACCCGTGGGGGAGAAAAACTGTTTTTT	CASTRGGEKLFF
14	NA	NA	TRBV20-1	TRBJ2-3	TGCAGTGCTACTGACAGGACGTCCACAGATACGCAGTATTTT	CSATDRTSTDTQYF
14	few	NA	TRBV12-5	TRBJ1-1	TGTGCTAGTGGACCATTCCAGGATCTCACTGAAGCTTTCTTT	CASGPFQDLTEAFF
16	NA	TRBD1	TRBV11-2	TRBJ1-1	TGTGCCAGCAGCTCCTCAAAGTCCCGGGACAGGGTTAAAGCTTTCTTT	CASSSSKSRDRVKAFF
18	few	TRBD1	TRBV7-9	TRBJ2-6	TGTGCCAGCAGCCCCCAACAGGGGGTAACCTCTGGGGCCAACGTCCTGACTTTC	CASSPQQGVTSGANVLTF
14	NA	NA	TRBV4-1	TRBJ2-7	TGCGCCAGCAGCCAAGTCACGGCCTCCTACGAGCAGTACTTC	CASSQVTASYEQYF
17	NA	NA	TRBV7-9	TRBJ2-5	TGTGCCAGCAGCTTATTTGGGGCGGGGCCAGCGATGGAGGGCCAGTACTTC	CASSLFGAGPAMEGQYF
15	few	NA	TRBV7-2	TRBJ1-3	TGTGCCAGCAGCTTAGGTCAGGGCCCTGGAAACACCATATATTTT	CASSLGQGPGNTIYF
15	NA	TRBD1	TRBV9	TRBJ1-1	TGTGCCAGCAGCCCTTGGGGGACAGGGGGCACTGAAGCTTTCTTT	CASSPWGTGGTEAFF
15	NA	TRBD1	TRBV7-9	TRBJ2-1	TGTGCCAGCAGCTCCCGGGACAGGGGCTACAATGAGCAGTTCTTC	CASSSRDRGYNEQFF
15	NA	TRBD1	TRBV19	TRBJ1-1	TGTGCCAGTAGTATACGCGGGACAGGGCGTACTGAAGCTTTCTTT	CASSIRGTGRTEAFF
16	NA	TRBD1	TRBV11-3	TRBJ2-7	TGTGCCAGCAGCTGGGACAGTAACTATTCTCCAGGGGAGCAGTACTTC	CASSWDSNYSPGEQYF
14	medium-sized	NA	TRBV13	TRBJ1-2	TGTGCCAGCAGCTTAGTTTCCCTGGGAGTTGGCTACACCTTC	CASSLVSLGVGYTF
15	NA	TRBD1	TRBV6-5	TRBJ1-2	TGTGCCAGCAGTTACTCCGACAGGGTGGCGCAGGGCTACACCTTC	CASSYSDRVAQGYTF
15	once	TRBD1	TRBV4-1	TRBJ1-2	TGCGCCAGCAGCCAAGGGGACAGGGACTTCTATGGCTACACCTTC	CASSQGDRDFYGYTF
11	NA	NA	TRBV12-5	TRBJ1-2	TGTGCTAGTGGTTTCGGCTTAGGCTACACCTTC	CASGFGLGYTF
14	NA	NA	TRBV6-6	TRBJ1-3	TGTGCCAGCCTACAGGGATTCTCTGGAAACACCATATATTTT	CASLQGFSGNTIYF
13	NA	NA	TRBV5-1	TRBJ1-2	TGCGCCAGCAGCCCCGGCGCAGCCTATGGCTACACCTTC	CASSPGAAYGYTF
16	NA	NA	TRBV19	TRBJ1-1	TGTGCCAGTAGCCTCCCCCAGGGCAGAAAGAACACTGAAGCTTTCTTT	CASSLPQGRKNTEAFF
16	NA	NA	TRBV7-2	TRBJ1-6	TGTGCCAGCAGCTTAGTTTTAGGTGCCATCAATTCACCCCTCCACTTT	CASSLVLGAINSPLHF
15	NA	NA	TRBV10-3	TRBJ2-7	TGTGCCATCAGTGAGTCCCCGGGGACCCAATACGAGCAGTACTTC	CAISESPGTQYEQYF
13	NA	NA	TRBV5-6	TRBJ1-2	TGTGCCAGCAGCGCGGGACTGCCAATCGGCTACACCTTC	CASSAGLPIGYTF
13	once	TRBD2	TRBV27	TRBJ2-3	TGTGCCAGCAGTTTTGGACTAGTCTCGGCGCAGTATTTT	CASSFGLVSAQYF
15	NA	NA	TRBV7-9	TRBJ1-2	TGTGCCAGCAGCAGGGGCTCTAACCTAAACTATGGCTACACCTTC	CASSRGSNLNYGYTF
17	NA	NA	TRBV5-6	TRBJ1-6	TGTGCCAGCAGCTTGGCCGTGGTGAGCTCCTATAATTCACCCCTCCACTTT	CASSLAVVSSYNSPLHF